The sequence of this TCR beta chain was determined in a study of blood T cell repertoires in COVID-19. Only in-frame clones appear in the TCRdb table, and some are missing; sequencing was by immunoSEQ multiplex PCR. The table has just over 250,000 clones, around 84% seen once; the top ten hold around 3.9%. The study assigned cohorts using participant-reported clinical history. CDR1 and CDR2 (germline): GTSNPN, SVGIG (reference sequence). Losses at the gene ends were 7 bases for V and 2 bases for J; bases not matched to a gene: 4. The CDR3 has 12 residues. The chain combines TRBV30 with TRBJ1-2; 7 bases match TRBD1. Sequences were obtained from PBMCs or T cells enriched from blood (not recorded which). The sequence was obtained from a man younger than 45 with acute COVID-19. Written as DNA, the CDR3 is TGTGCCTATGACAGGGCAAACTATGGCTACACCTTC. Amino acids: CAYDRANYGYTF.